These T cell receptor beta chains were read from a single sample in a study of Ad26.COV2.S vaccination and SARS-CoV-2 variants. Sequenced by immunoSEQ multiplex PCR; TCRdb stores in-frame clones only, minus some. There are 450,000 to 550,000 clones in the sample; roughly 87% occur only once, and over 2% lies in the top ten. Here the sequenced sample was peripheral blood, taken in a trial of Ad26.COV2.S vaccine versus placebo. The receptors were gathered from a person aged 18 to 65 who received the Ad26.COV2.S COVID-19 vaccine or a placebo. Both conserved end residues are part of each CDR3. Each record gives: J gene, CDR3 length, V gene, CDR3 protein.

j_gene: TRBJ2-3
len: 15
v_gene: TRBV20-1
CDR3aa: CSASTGLISTDTQYF

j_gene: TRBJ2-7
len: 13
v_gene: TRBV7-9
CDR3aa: CATLTPGLGEQYF

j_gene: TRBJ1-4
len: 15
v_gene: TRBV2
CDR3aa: CASSETRQLSEKLFF

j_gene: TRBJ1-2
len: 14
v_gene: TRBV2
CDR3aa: CASTAGTGDYGYTF

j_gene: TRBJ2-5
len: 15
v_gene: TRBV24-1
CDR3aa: CATSEAGGTSETQYF

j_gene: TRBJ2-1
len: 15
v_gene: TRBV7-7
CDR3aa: CASSPRDRGYNEQFF

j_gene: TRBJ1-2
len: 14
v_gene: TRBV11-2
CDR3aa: CASSQGPSYYGYTF

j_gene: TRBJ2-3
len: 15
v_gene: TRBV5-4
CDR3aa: CASFGVPGLTDTQYF

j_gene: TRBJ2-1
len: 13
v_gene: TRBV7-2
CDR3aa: CASSPTAYNEQFF

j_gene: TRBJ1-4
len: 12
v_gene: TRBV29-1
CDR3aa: CSALDRDEKLFF

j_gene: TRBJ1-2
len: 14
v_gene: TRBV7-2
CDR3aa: CASSPPGQDYGYTF

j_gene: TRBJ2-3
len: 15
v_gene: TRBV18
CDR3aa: CASSPLSHSTDTQYF

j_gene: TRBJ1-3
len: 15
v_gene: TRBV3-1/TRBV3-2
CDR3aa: CASSQVASVRNTIYF

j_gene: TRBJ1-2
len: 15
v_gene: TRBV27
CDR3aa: CASSLKPTAPYGYTF

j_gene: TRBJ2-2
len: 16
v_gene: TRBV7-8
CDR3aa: CASSLLVRGSTGELFF

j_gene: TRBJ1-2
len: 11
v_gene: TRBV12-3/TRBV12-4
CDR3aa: CAVVVPHGYTF

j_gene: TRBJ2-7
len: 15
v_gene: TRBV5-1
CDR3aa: CASRLQQDRWGEQYF

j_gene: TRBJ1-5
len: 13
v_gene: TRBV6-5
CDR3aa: CASSREGFQPQHF

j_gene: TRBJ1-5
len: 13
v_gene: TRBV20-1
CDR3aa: CSASNRVNQPQHF

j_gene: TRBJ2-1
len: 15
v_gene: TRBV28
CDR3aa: CASSALGRGYNEQFF

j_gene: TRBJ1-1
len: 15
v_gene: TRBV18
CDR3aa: CASSGQGQGSTEAFF

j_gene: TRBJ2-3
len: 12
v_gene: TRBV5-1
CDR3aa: CASSSPTDTQYF

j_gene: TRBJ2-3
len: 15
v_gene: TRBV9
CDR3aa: CASSVWQGVADTQYF

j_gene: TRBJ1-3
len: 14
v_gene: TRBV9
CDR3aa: CASSVGGGRNTIYF

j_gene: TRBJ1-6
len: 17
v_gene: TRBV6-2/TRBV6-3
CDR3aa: CASSYSGTVSYNSPLHF

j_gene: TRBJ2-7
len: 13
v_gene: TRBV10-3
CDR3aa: CAISRTGTYEQYF

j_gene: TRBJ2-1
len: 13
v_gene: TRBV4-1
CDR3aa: CASSQVGTGEQFF

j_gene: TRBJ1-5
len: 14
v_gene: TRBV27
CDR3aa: CASMKNRGVQPQHF

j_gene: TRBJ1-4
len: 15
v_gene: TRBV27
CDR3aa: CASRSSRWKNEKLFF

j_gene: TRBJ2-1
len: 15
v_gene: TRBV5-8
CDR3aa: CASSTTGEAYNEQFF

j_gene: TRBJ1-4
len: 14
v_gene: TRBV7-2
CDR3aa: CASSLDRVYEKLFF

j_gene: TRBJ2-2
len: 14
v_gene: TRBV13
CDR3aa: CASWGSGLTGELFF

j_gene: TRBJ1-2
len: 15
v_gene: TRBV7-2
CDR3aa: CASSLDSSKGYGYTF

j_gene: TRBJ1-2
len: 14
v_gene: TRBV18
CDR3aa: CASSELRKRYGYTF

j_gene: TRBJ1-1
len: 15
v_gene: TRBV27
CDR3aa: CASSVLQGARSKAFF

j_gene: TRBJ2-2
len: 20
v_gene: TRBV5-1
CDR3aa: CASSLRQGSIQFSNTGELFF

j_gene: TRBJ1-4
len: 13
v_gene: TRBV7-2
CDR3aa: CASSLDMFEKLFF

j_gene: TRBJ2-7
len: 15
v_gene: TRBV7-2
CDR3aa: CASSLINPGASEQYF

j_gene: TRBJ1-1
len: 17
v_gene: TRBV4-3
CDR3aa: CASSQDLPGGVNTEAFF

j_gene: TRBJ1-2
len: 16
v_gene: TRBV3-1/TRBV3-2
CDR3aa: CASSQVWDRGNYGYTF

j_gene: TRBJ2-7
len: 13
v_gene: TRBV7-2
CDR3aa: CASSLGVGTQQYF

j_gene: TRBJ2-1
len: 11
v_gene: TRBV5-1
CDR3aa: CASSSYNEQFF

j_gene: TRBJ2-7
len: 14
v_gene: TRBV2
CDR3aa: CASSVGTGVYEQYF

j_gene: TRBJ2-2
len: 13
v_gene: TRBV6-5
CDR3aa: CASNQLGTGELFF

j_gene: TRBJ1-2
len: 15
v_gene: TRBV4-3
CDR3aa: CASSQVQGGEDGYTF

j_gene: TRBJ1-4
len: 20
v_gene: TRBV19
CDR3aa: CASSTAWGRGPGATNEKLFF